These T cell receptor beta chains were read from a single sample in a study of blood T cell repertoires in COVID-19. Clones were read by immunoSEQ multiplex PCR, and TCRdb kept only the in-frame ones, dropping some. This sample carries under 300,000 clones, about 80% of them seen once, and the ten largest clones take 4% to 6%. The sequencing sample was made of peripheral blood. These receptors were obtained from a woman aged 80 or over with active or convalescent COVID-19. Both conserved end residues are part of each CDR3. A D gene is named only where the DNA matches it firmly. Rows may omit the clone size; those that give it use once, few, many or a size class.

once	TRBJ2-6	TRBD2	TRBV19	TGTGCCAGTAGTATAACTAGCGGAGGTAGCTCTGGGGCCAACGTCCTGACTTTC	CASSITSGGSSGANVLTF
.	TRBJ2-3	.	TRBV5-1	TGCGCCAGCAGCTCCAGCGGGGACAACACAGATACGCAGTATTTT	CASSSSGDNTDTQYF
.	TRBJ1-5	TRBD1	TRBV19	TGTGCCAGTAGTGCCGGGACAGGGGGAGGAAGGGTAAATCAGCCCCAGCATTTT	CASSAGTGGGRVNQPQHF
.	TRBJ2-1	.	TRBV5-4	TGTGCCAGCAGTCTCGCGAGGGCGTCCTACAATGAGCAGTTCTTC	CASSLARASYNEQFF
.	TRBJ1-2	TRBD1	TRBV28	TGTGCCAGCAGTTTATCCCCCTTTAGGGCAGGGGGCGCGATCTATGGCTACACCTTC	CASSLSPFRAGGAIYGYTF
.	TRBJ1-3	.	TRBV6-6	TGTGCCAGCATGCGCGGCGGAAACACCATATATTTT	CASMRGGNTIYF
.	TRBJ2-3	.	TRBV25-1	TGTGCCAGCGGGCACACAGATACGCAGTATTTT	CASGHTDTQYF
.	TRBJ2-5	TRBD1	TRBV2	TGTGCCAGTCGAGGGGAGACAGGGCGAGAGACCCAGTACTTC	CASRGETGRETQYF
.	TRBJ1-1	.	TRBV28	TGTGCCAGTGCGTTGAGGAACACTGAAGCTTTCTTT	CASALRNTEAFF
.	TRBJ1-5	.	TRBV2	TGTGCCAGCAGTGAAGGTGGCAGGGGTTGGGATCAGCCCCAGCATTTT	CASSEGGRGWDQPQHF
once	TRBJ2-1	.	TRBV2	TGTGCCAGCAGTGAGGGTTCGGGGGAGTGGGATGAGCAGTTCTTC	CASSEGSGEWDEQFF
.	TRBJ1-5	.	TRBV7-9	TGTGCCAGCAGCCTTCCCGGGTTCGGCCAGCCCCAGCATTTT	CASSLPGFGQPQHF
.	TRBJ1-2	TRBD1	TRBV5-1	TGCGCCAGTACCGGGACAGGGGGCCGCGGCTATGGCTACACCTTC	CASTGTGGRGYGYTF
.	TRBJ2-2	.	TRBV6-5	TGTGCCAGCAGCGGTCCGGGAAGGGCCGGGGAGCTGTTTTTT	CASSGPGRAGELFF
.	TRBJ2-2	.	TRBV7-2	TGTGCCAGCAGCTTAAATCCGGCGGGGACCGGGGAGCTGTTTTTT	CASSLNPAGTGELFF
.	TRBJ1-2	.	TRBV6-6	TGTGCCAGCAGTTCCCAGGGTCGTGGCTACACCTTC	CASSSQGRGYTF
.	TRBJ1-1	.	TRBV12-3/TRBV12-4	TGTGCCAGCAGTTTATACAGGTCTGAAGCTTTCTTT	CASSLYRSEAFF
.	TRBJ2-2	TRBD1	TRBV27	TGTGCCAGCACGAGAGCCCGGACAGGGTACACCGGGGAGCTGTTTTTT	CASTRARTGYTGELFF
.	TRBJ1-2	TRBD1	TRBV29-1	TGCAGCGCCGGGGACAGGGGGGATTATGGCTACACCTTC	CSAGDRGDYGYTF
.	TRBJ1-6	TRBD1	TRBV6-1	TGTGCCAGCAGTGGACTTTCAGGGACAGGGATTAATTCACCCCTCCACTTT	CASSGLSGTGINSPLHF
once	TRBJ2-7	TRBD2	TRBV3-1/TRBV3-2	TGTGCCAGCAGCCAAGGTACTAGCGGTGCCTACGAGCAGTACTTC	CASSQGTSGAYEQYF
.	TRBJ2-5	TRBD2	TRBV9	TGTGCCAGCAGCGCCCGAGGGAGACTAGCGGGGGCAGAGACCCAGTACTTC	CASSARGRLAGAETQYF
.	TRBJ2-3	.	TRBV24-1	TGTGCCACCAGTGAGATAGGGGGTTCTTATCGCGCAGATACGCAGTATTTT	CATSEIGGSYRADTQYF
few	TRBJ1-2	TRBD1	TRBV24-1	TGTGCCACCAGTGATACCGGACAGGGGGCTGGACCTGGATTGGCCTTC	CATSDTGQGAGPGLAF
.	TRBJ2-7	.	TRBV19	TGTGCCAGTAGTTCTCTTCATAGCTACATTGGCGAGCAGTACTTC	CASSSLHSYIGEQYF
.	TRBJ1-1	TRBD1	TRBV18	TGTGCCAGCTCACCCACAGGGACAGGGGTGGGCACTGAAGCTTTCTTT	CASSPTGTGVGTEAFF
.	TRBJ1-1	.	TRBV19	TGTGCCAGTACTCCCGTCGGCTGGGCGAACACTGAAGCTTTCTTT	CASTPVGWANTEAFF
.	TRBJ1-1	TRBD1	TRBV11-3	TGTGCCAGCAGCAGTTCAGGGGGCACGGAATCTGAAGCTTTCTTT	CASSSSGGTESEAFF